The source of this T cell receptor (beta chain) is a study of blood T cell repertoires in COVID-19. Study at large: PBMCs, B-cell-depleted T cells, or T cells provided the cDNA or gDNA that made up the material.

CDR1 is LGHNA, CDR2 YNFKEQ, per germline. The ends were cut back, 1 base at V and 6 bases at J, with 15 bases in the middle. CDR3 length equals 15 residues. Method: immunoSEQ multiplex PCR; TCRdb's copy keeps in-frame clones and lacks some. The sample has about 170,000 clones; approximately 74% are singletons. Source material: peripheral blood. The genes are TRBV4-2 and TRBJ1-2, with D possibly being TRBD1 (6 bases). The sequence was collected from a woman aged 80 or older with acute or convalescent COVID-19. For the CDR3, the DNA is TGTGCCAGCAGCCAAGTTTCCAGGGGTGAGAATGGCTACACCTTC. Translation gives CASSQVSRGENGYTF.